This entry describes one T cell receptor (beta chain). Selected pancreatic ductal adenocarcinoma patients had undergone surgery without neoadjuvant therapy. This sample stems from a study of T cells in pancreatic ductal adenocarcinoma. CDR1 and CDR2 from the germline V gene are MNHNS and SASEGT. There are 14 residues in the CDR3. V lost 5 bases and J 6 bases, leaving 13 bases between the germline ends. Using immunoSEQ multiplex PCR, the repertoire was profiled, and TCRdb retains in-frame clones only, with some absent. Here the sample spans over 100,000 clones, about 95% being singletons. Input material: PBMCs. The origin of this receptor is a human donor with pancreatic ductal adenocarcinoma. The genes are TRBV6-1 and TRBJ2-2; maybe TRBD1 (6 bases). Here the CDR3 reads CASSLTGSPGELFF. The DNA for the CDR3 is TGTGCCAGCAGTTTAACAGGGTCCCCCGGGGAGCTGTTTTTT.